This TCR beta chain was found in a study of identical twins. Each CDR3 protein is one row after TCRdb ran MiXCR on the 5' RACE reads. The repertoire holds about 1.7 million distinct CDR3 sequences, with 32% as singletons. A few counts support this clonotype. Trimming removed 8 bases at V and 1 base at J, with 15 bases between. In germline, CDR1 is MNHNS, CDR2 SASEGT. The CDR3 runs 15 residues. V gene TRBV6-1 combines with J gene TRBJ1-5; D may be TRBD1 (6 bases). Sequencing was done on a sample of cord blood. This clonotype originated in a newborn girl in good health. The DNA of the CDR3 is TGTGCCAGCGGATACAGGGTAAAAAGCAATCAGCCCCAGCATTTT. This translates into CASGYRVKSNQPQHF.